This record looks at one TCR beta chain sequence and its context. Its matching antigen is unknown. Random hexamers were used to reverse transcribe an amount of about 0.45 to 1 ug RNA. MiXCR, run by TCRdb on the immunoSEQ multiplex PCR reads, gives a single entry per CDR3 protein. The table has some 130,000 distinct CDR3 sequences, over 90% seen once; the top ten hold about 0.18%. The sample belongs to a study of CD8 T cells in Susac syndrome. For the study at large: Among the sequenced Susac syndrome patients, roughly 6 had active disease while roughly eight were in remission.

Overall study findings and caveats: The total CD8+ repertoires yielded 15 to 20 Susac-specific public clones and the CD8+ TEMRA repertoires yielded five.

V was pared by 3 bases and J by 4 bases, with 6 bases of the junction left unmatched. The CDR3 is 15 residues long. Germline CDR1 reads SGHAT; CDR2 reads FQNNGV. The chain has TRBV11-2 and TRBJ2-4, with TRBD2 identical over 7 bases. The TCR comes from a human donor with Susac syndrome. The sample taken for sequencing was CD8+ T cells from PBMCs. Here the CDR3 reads CASSLGGALKNIQYF. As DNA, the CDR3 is TGTGCCAGCAGCTTGGGAGGGGCCCTAAAAAACATTCAGTACTTC.